This T cell receptor beta chain appears in the sequencing data of a study of response to subunit inactivated influenza vaccine. From germline, CDR1 is SGHTA and CDR2 FQGNSA. The germline V and J ends were trimmed by 4 bases and 2 bases, with 14 bases remaining between them. The CDR3 runs to 16 residues. In TCRdb, the RT-PCR reads were re-called with MiXCR into one record per CDR3 protein. The data contain about 530,000 distinct CDR3 sequences, roughly 10% of them singletons. The source is a man aged 45-60 years who received an inactivated influenza vaccine. The gene calls are TRBV7-2 and TRBJ2-2, with D possibly being TRBD2 (5 bases). The sequenced sample was PBMCs from blood, obtained on the day of vaccination. The CDR3 sequence: CASSSWAGINTGELFF. The CDR3 DNA is TGTGCCAGCAGCTCATGGGCCGGGATTAACACCGGGGAGCTGTTTTTT.